A selection of T cell receptor beta chains follows, all from one sample in a study of shared clonotypes between healthy human individuals. Measured with immunoSEQ multiplex PCR; TCRdb has only the in-frame clones, and not every one. The data hold about 2 million clones, with about 94% observed a single time. Sequenced input: naive CD8+ T cells sorted from blood. These receptors originate from a man aged 18 to 30 in good health. The CDR3 runs from the conserved cysteine through the conserved F or W.

J gene	V gene	CDR3 protein
TRBJ2-7	TRBV6-5	CASSLTTGTISYEQYF
TRBJ2-7	TRBV7-6	CASTDSGSGEQYF
TRBJ2-7	TRBV29-1	CSVEVFGRGPPEQYF
TRBJ1-1	TRBV10-1	CASSEHMGQTEAFF
TRBJ2-7	TRBV28	CASSLPSGGSYEQYF
TRBJ1-2	TRBV19	CASSMSTSGIANYGYTF
TRBJ1-1	TRBV19	CASSILGLQAFF
TRBJ2-3	TRBV27	CASSPGLAGTDTQYF
TRBJ2-5	TRBV7-9	CASSSGTSGERPQETQYF
TRBJ1-1	TRBV27	CASRPLSGTEAFF
TRBJ1-1	TRBV4-2	CASSQVEIGPSAEAFF
TRBJ2-3	TRBV9	CASSATRMSTDTQYF
TRBJ2-3	TRBV27	CASSLSPGTGTDTQYF
TRBJ1-1	TRBV30	CAWSPIGGWTEAFF
TRBJ2-3	TRBV7-9	CASSFSPGNTDTQYF
TRBJ2-1	TRBV21-1	CASSPRRSVERSYNEQFF
TRBJ1-1	TRBV14	CASSQKGRGNTEAFF
TRBJ2-2	TRBV7-9	CASNRDRALTGELFF
TRBJ2-1	TRBV28	CASSLGRTGGQHNEQFF
TRBJ2-2	TRBV6-6	CASSYPTAGELFF
TRBJ1-3	TRBV27	CASRAYEGDSGNTIYF
TRBJ2-7	TRBV18	CASSYSGGFEQYF
TRBJ2-5	TRBV4-3	CASSLSRGALQTQYF
TRBJ2-7	TRBV6-5	CASSYGTSGTYEQYF
TRBJ1-1	TRBV11-1	CASSLGPNEAFF
TRBJ2-1	TRBV5-1	CASSFGGGTYNEQFF
TRBJ1-1	TRBV30	CAWSPGNTEAFF
TRBJ2-7	TRBV2	CASSDVAVTYEQYF
TRBJ1-4	TRBV6-5	CASSQGGEKLFF
TRBJ2-5	TRBV5-6	CASSFEIETQYF
TRBJ2-3	TRBV6-4	CASSAGTSGFTDTQYF
TRBJ2-2	TRBV6-1	CASSDPIAGVAGELFF
TRBJ2-3	TRBV29-1	CSVVDRYTDTQYF
TRBJ2-7	TRBV13	CASSLGLSYEQYF
TRBJ2-7	TRBV5-4	CASSSPGAYEQYF
TRBJ2-1	TRBV19	CASTPNSWSLEKFF
TRBJ2-7	TRBV7-9	CASSSGGPGDEQYF
TRBJ1-5	TRBV5-4	CASSPRVAGGEQPQHF
TRBJ2-6	TRBV7-8	CASSPTSSGANVLTF
TRBJ1-5	TRBV6-5	CASQWGVGDQPQHF
TRBJ2-1	TRBV27	CASSLYGDEQFF
TRBJ1-6	TRBV7-2	CASSVYSRVALNSPLHF
TRBJ1-5	TRBV27	CASSLWYNQPQHF
TRBJ2-2	TRBV7-6	CASSREINTGELFF
TRBJ2-7	TRBV7-8	CASSFRLAGVDEQYF
TRBJ2-7	TRBV7-7	CASSLGHSYEQYF
TRBJ2-1	TRBV5-4	CASSSVANEQFF
TRBJ2-7	TRBV9	CASSEGTGYEQYF
TRBJ1-2	TRBV11-2	CASSPRGGSYLSYGYTF
TRBJ1-6	TRBV15	CATSTDPGTNSPLHF
TRBJ1-5	TRBV27	CASSLSGDLGQPQHF
TRBJ2-3	TRBV9	CASSGTGTGHTDTQYF